The next 7 T cell receptor beta chains were all read from a single sample in a study of PD-L1 blockade in urothelial cancer. Sequenced by immunoSEQ multiplex PCR; TCRdb stores in-frame clones only, minus some. This repertoire shows fewer than 95,000 clones, 84% found once; its top ten account for around 2.1%. Specified time point: pretreatment peripheral blood. The input for sequencing was PBMCs, taken around atezolizumab (anti-PD-L1) treatment. The receptor set was obtained from a man in his 60s with urothelial cancer.

This chain joins TRBV7-9 and TRBJ2-5; 7 bases fit TRBD1. Germline V gives CDR1 SEHNR, CDR2 FQNEAQ (reference sequence). The CDR3 has 13 amino acids. Trimming at V came to 5 bases and at J to 4 bases, leaving 4 bases not matched to a gene. In nucleotides, the CDR3 is TGTGCCAGCAGCCCGACAGGGAGAGAGACCCAGTACTTC. This encodes CASSPTGRETQYF.

V and J are TRBV4-3 and TRBJ1-3; TRBD1 matches 9 bases. Unmatched junction bases numbered 4, after V lost 0 bases and J lost 4 bases. CDR1 and CDR2 from the germline V gene are LGHNA and YSLEER. The CDR3 runs 16 residues. CDR3 coding DNA: TGCGCCAGCAGCCAAGATGGGACAGGGTGGGGAAACACCATATATTTT. This sequence encodes CASSQDGTGWGNTIYF.

V gene TRBV6-4 combines with J gene TRBJ1-1; D might be TRBD1 (6 bases). The CDR3 covers 16 residues. The germline CDR1 and CDR2 sequences are MRHNA and SNTAGT. V lost 4 bases and J lost 1, with 16 bases in between. CDR3 residues: CASSAQPGQQNTEAFF. CDR3 in DNA: TGTGCCAGCAGTGCCCAACCGGGACAACAGAACACTGAAGCTTTCTTT.

This chain links TRBV5-1 with TRBJ1-1, with D tentatively TRBD1 (6 bases). This CDR3 contains 14 residues. V lost 4 bases and J 0 bases, leaving 10 bases between the germline ends. Germline loops: CDR1 SGHRS, CDR2 YFSETQ. Here the CDR3 reads CASSKTGLNTEAFF. In DNA form, the CDR3 reads TGCGCCAGCAGCAAGACAGGATTGAACACTGAAGCTTTCTTT.

This clone was found a few times. The V and J genes are TRBV14 and TRBJ1-1; a possible D gene is TRBD1 (5 bases). This CDR3 has 14 residues. V lost 6 bases, J lost 3 bases, and 14 bases lay in between. Germline assignment: CDR1 SGHDN and CDR2 FVKESK. The CDR3 coding sequence is TGTGCCAGCAGACCGACAGTTTCCCACACTGAAGCTTTCTTT. Amino acids: CASRPTVSHTEAFF. Combining the CDR3 with reference TRBV14 and TRBJ1-1 gives the whole variable domain EAGVTQFPSHSVIEKGQTVTLRCDPISGHDNLYWYRRVMGKEIKFLLHFVKESKQDESGMPNNRFLAERTGGTYSTLKVQPAELEDSGVYFCASRPTVSHTEAFFGQGTRLTVV.

This clone appeared a single time. The chain employs TRBV6-5 and TRBJ1-2, with TRBD1 identical over 8 bases. V trimming: 2 bases; J trimming: 4 bases; junction bases outside the gene matches: 6. From germline, CDR1 is MNHEY and CDR2 SVGAGI. This CDR3 comprises 15 residues. Here the CDR3 DNA reads TGTGCCAGCAGTTACGACACAGGGGGAGCCTATGGCTACACCTTC. As protein: CASSYDTGGAYGYTF.

The V gene is TRBV5-1, the J gene TRBJ2-1, with 12 bases lining up with TRBD2. Per the germline V gene, CDR1 is SGHRS and CDR2 is YFSETQ. The CDR3 is 13 residues long. J gave up 8 bases and V 7 bases, and 4 bases lay outside the gene matches. CDR3: CASGLAGFDEQFF. For the CDR3, the DNA is TGCGCCAGCGGACTAGCGGGATTCGATGAGCAGTTCTTC.